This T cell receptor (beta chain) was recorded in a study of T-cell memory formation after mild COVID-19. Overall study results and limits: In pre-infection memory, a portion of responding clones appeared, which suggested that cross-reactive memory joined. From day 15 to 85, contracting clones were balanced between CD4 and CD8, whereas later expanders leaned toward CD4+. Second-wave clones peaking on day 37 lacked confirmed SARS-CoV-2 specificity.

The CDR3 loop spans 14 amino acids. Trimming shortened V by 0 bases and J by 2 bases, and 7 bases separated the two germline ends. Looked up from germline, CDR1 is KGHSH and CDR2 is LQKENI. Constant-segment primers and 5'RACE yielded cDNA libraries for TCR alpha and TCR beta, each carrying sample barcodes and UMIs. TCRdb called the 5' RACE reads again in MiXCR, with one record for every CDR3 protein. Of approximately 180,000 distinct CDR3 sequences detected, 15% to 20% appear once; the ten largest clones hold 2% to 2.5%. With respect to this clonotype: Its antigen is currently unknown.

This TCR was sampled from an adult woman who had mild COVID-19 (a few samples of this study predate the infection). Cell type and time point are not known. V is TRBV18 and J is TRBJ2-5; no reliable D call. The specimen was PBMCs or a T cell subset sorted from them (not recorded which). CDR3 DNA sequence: TGTGCCAGCTCACCACCCTCAGTTCAAGAGACCCAGTACTTC. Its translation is CASSPPSVQETQYF.